This T cell receptor (beta chain) derives from a study of control samples from healthy donors and cancer patients. TCRdb keeps only in-frame clones here, not all; method: immunoSEQ multiplex PCR. Of roughly 73,000 clones in the sample, around 92% were seen once. After removal of 3 bases from V and 6 bases from J, the junction contained 5 bases not matched to a gene. Germline CDR1 is SGHVT and CDR2 is SQSDAQ. This CDR3 is 14 amino acids long. The chain carries TRBV7-4 and TRBJ1-5; 7 bases match TRBD1. The receptor was isolated from a woman aged 60-70 years in good health. Input material: blood. The CDR3 reads CASSLTGKPQPQHF. The DNA of the CDR3 is TGTGCCAGCAGCTTGACAGGGAAACCTCAGCCCCAGCATTTT.